This T cell receptor (beta chain) was retrieved from a study of identical twins (TCRdb year 2016). Context from the whole study: To test whether fetal clonotypes persist, this study deep-sequenced TCR alpha and beta repertoires from monozygotic twins, from unrelated adults of various ages, and from cord blood. To rule out contamination, the twin experiments were replicated at different times with different library preparation protocols. What the study reported, not specific to this receptor: Zero-insertion analyses could be partly confounded by invariant T cells such as MAIT and iNKT, though diverse VJ usage argued against such confounding for most clonotypes. In beta out-of-frame sequences, excess twin sharing was weaker, because having fewer shared sequences lowered the signal-to-noise ratio. Because the same donors could not be followed over many years, the conclusions relied on cross-sectional statistical analysis. Fewer insertions were carried by abundant cord blood beta clonotypes, a similar but weaker trend appeared in young adult naive repertoires, and no such trend appeared in memory repertoires. Out-of-frame TCR alpha sequences shared between twins showed an excess of low generation-probability sequences compared with coincidental sharing between unrelated individuals. In monozygotic twins, recombination models systematically underestimated out-of-frame TCR alpha sharing, but the models matched the sharing seen between unrelated individuals.

Libraries came from 5' RACE. Sequenced on an Illumina HiSeq 2000. A universal primer binding site was introduced by template switching, and a unique molecular identifier was present in the final cDNA, enabling accurate counting of TCR cDNA molecules. First-strand cDNA for TCR alpha and beta chains was synthesized from specific primers in the conserved constant-segment region. To control for contamination, every cDNA library carried two barcodes: a SMART-Mk sample barcode plus Illumina barcodes. TruSeq adapter sequences along with Illumina sample barcodes were introduced in two successive PCR steps. The Illumina HiSeq platform was used with custom primers to sequence TCR alpha and beta cDNA libraries. Per the original workflow: Unique molecular identifiers were extracted from raw reads with MiGEC, and CDR3 positions were determined with MiXCR. For each individual, recombination models were inferred using an EM algorithm with the repgenHMM and IGoR tools. Shared clonotypes were analyzed with the tcR package in R, and sharing was normalized by the product of cloneset sizes. To study raw recombination without the effects of thymic and clonal selection, out-of-frame nonproductive sequences were analyzed. In TCRdb, the public reads were trimmed at Q25 with fastp and aligned with MiXCR, with productive beta chains retained. A single entry per CDR3 protein holds the most common genes and DNA from its merged rows. The V and J calls were determined by TCRdb, not by the authors. The sample has 450,000 or so distinct CDR3 sequences on record, 11% to 15% of them singletons. Approximately 0.52% of the sample comes from the top ten.

Every donor in the study was a healthy Caucasian. Three pairs of female monozygotic twins, all aged about 18 to 30 years, made up the twin cohort. Positive isolation kits from Invitrogen were used to isolate the CD4+ and CD8+ T cell populations. From the cysteine through the phenylalanine, the CDR3 covers 16 amino acids. Just CDR3 DNA is preserved here, 48 bases in frame from base 1. V is shortened by 3 bases, J by 3 bases, and the region joining them spans 17 bases. As encoded in the germline V gene (reference sequence), CDR1 is LGHDT while CDR2 is YNNKEL. This clonotype was counted only a few times. Its antigen is currently not known. Per-base quality was not reported, and no clone a single base away is much larger than it. The same data also contributed to another study, on yellow fever vaccine responses in identical twins. As noted in the second study: The T cell response to vaccination in identical twins was reported by the authors to appear partly convergent and partly personalized. Focusing on identical twins, the study followed the T cell clones that responded to the vaccine, and did so with precision.

The sequence derives from a young woman in good health. Sequenced: CD4+ T cells sorted from blood. Recombination connected TRBV3-1 to TRBJ2-5; a tentative D call is TRBD2 (6 bases match). The CDR3 reads CASSQIIRRGEETQYF. The DNA sequence is given as TGTGCCAGCAGCCAGATCATTAGGAGGGGAGAAGAGACCCAGTACTTC.